This is a list of T cell receptor beta chains from one sample in a study of T cells in narcolepsy. Here immunoSEQ multiplex PCR was the method, and the copy in TCRdb shows in-frame clones only, minus some. The sample contains some 30,000 clones, roughly 80% of which appear only once. The sequenced material came from CD45RA- memory CD4+ T cells from PBMCs. The receptors here all came from a human donor with narcolepsy. Each CDR3 is given with its conserved first and last residue. The order of the fields is V gene, clone size, J gene, D gene, CDR3 DNA, CDR3 protein. D genes are given only for firm matches. Size values are once, few and many counts, or a class for expanded clones, and some rows have none.

v_call: TRBV30; clone_size: -; j_call: TRBJ2-7; d_call: TRBD1; cdr3_nt: TGTGCCTGGAGTGTATTTGGACAGGGGCTCTCCTACGAGCAGTACTTC; cdr3_aa: CAWSVFGQGLSYEQYF
v_call: TRBV7-8; clone_size: -; j_call: TRBJ2-3; d_call: -; cdr3_nt: TGTGCCAGCAGCTCCCGGGACGGCACAGATACGCAGTATTTT; cdr3_aa: CASSSRDGTDTQYF
v_call: TRBV28; clone_size: -; j_call: TRBJ2-1; d_call: TRBD2; cdr3_nt: TGTGCCAGCACGGGAGGGCCTACTTACTCCTACAATGAGCAGTTCTTC; cdr3_aa: CASTGGPTYSYNEQFF
v_call: TRBV7-2; clone_size: -; j_call: TRBJ2-2; d_call: -; cdr3_nt: TGTGCCAGCAGCTTAGGTAGAGCCCCCTCGGGCGGGGAGCTGTTTTTT; cdr3_aa: CASSLGRAPSGGELFF
v_call: TRBV5-1; clone_size: -; j_call: TRBJ2-7; d_call: -; cdr3_nt: TGCGCCAGCAGCTTGAGAGAGGCGAACTACGAGCAGTACTTC; cdr3_aa: CASSLREANYEQYF
v_call: TRBV28; clone_size: -; j_call: TRBJ2-7; d_call: TRBD1; cdr3_nt: TGTGCCAGCCTGGACAGGGGTCCCTCCTACGAGCAGTACTTC; cdr3_aa: CASLDRGPSYEQYF
v_call: TRBV27; clone_size: once; j_call: TRBJ1-2; d_call: -; cdr3_nt: TGTGCCAGCAGTTCCGACAGCAGAAGTGGCTACACCTTC; cdr3_aa: CASSSDSRSGYTF
v_call: TRBV29-1; clone_size: -; j_call: TRBJ1-2; d_call: -; cdr3_nt: TGCAGCGTTGAAGTCGGTAGCAGGGGCAGACATGGCTACACCTTC; cdr3_aa: CSVEVGSRGRHGYTF
v_call: TRBV5-1; clone_size: -; j_call: TRBJ1-4; d_call: -; cdr3_nt: TGCGCCAGCAGCTGGACTGGGACGGAGGTTGGAAAACTGTTTTTT; cdr3_aa: CASSWTGTEVGKLFF
v_call: TRBV10-1; clone_size: -; j_call: TRBJ2-1; d_call: -; cdr3_nt: TGCGCCAGCAGTGCATTAGGGGGGGGTAGCAATGAGCAGTTCTTC; cdr3_aa: CASSALGGGSNEQFF
v_call: TRBV9; clone_size: -; j_call: TRBJ1-2; d_call: -; cdr3_nt: TGTGCCAGCAGCGTAGGACCGGGACATCAGAACTATGGCTACACCTTC; cdr3_aa: CASSVGPGHQNYGYTF
v_call: TRBV12-5; clone_size: -; j_call: TRBJ1-5; d_call: -; cdr3_nt: TGTGCTAGTGGTTTGGGGGGACTCAATCAGCCCCAGCATTTT; cdr3_aa: CASGLGGLNQPQHF
v_call: TRBV7-2; clone_size: -; j_call: TRBJ2-1; d_call: -; cdr3_nt: TGTGCCAGCAGCTTCGGGACTTTCTACAATGAGCAGTTCTTC; cdr3_aa: CASSFGTFYNEQFF
v_call: TRBV10-3; clone_size: -; j_call: TRBJ2-4; d_call: TRBD2; cdr3_nt: TGTGCCATCAGTGAGTCCGAGCGGGAAGCTTCTTTAGCCAAAAACATTCAGTACTTC; cdr3_aa: CAISESEREASLAKNIQYF
v_call: TRBV1; clone_size: -; j_call: TRBJ1-5; d_call: -; cdr3_nt: TGCACCAGCAGCCCGACAGGGGGCCGGAGCAATCAGCCCCAGCATTTT; cdr3_aa: CTSSPTGGRSNQPQHF
v_call: TRBV19; clone_size: few; j_call: TRBJ2-6; d_call: -; cdr3_nt: TGTGCCAGTAGTATCACAGGGCCTGGGGCCAACGTCCTGACTTTC; cdr3_aa: CASSITGPGANVLTF
v_call: TRBV10-3; clone_size: -; j_call: TRBJ1-1; d_call: -; cdr3_nt: TGTGCCATCAGTGAGTGGGGGGGAACGAACACTGAAGCTTTCTTT; cdr3_aa: CAISEWGGTNTEAFF
v_call: TRBV5-5; clone_size: -; j_call: TRBJ2-6; d_call: TRBD1; cdr3_nt: TGTGCCAGCAGCTTAGTGACAGGGCTAGACAACGTCCTGACTTTC; cdr3_aa: CASSLVTGLDNVLTF
v_call: TRBV27; clone_size: -; j_call: TRBJ2-5; d_call: -; cdr3_nt: TGTGCCAGCAGGCCCGGGAGGGACAGGCGGGGAGGGCCCACAGAGACCCAGTACTTC; cdr3_aa: CASRPGRDRRGGPTETQYF
v_call: TRBV7-2; clone_size: -; j_call: TRBJ2-7; d_call: TRBD2; cdr3_nt: TGTGCCAGCAGCCCTCTAGCGGGAGGATACGAGCAGTACTTC; cdr3_aa: CASSPLAGGYEQYF
v_call: TRBV18; clone_size: -; j_call: TRBJ2-5; d_call: -; cdr3_nt: TGTGCCAGCTCACGAGAGCAAGAGACCCAGTACTTC; cdr3_aa: CASSREQETQYF
v_call: TRBV5-4; clone_size: -; j_call: TRBJ2-7; d_call: -; cdr3_nt: TGTGCCAGCAGCACCGTAGGCGGGTCTCTACCCTACGAGCAGTACTTC; cdr3_aa: CASSTVGGSLPYEQYF
v_call: TRBV7-8; clone_size: -; j_call: TRBJ2-7; d_call: -; cdr3_nt: TGTGCCAGCAGCCCGTTCCGGGAGCCCTACGAGCAGTACTTC; cdr3_aa: CASSPFREPYEQYF
v_call: TRBV20-1; clone_size: -; j_call: TRBJ1-1; d_call: TRBD1; cdr3_nt: TGCAGTGCCGGACAGGGCTTGGCTTTCTTT; cdr3_aa: CSAGQGLAFF
v_call: TRBV20-1; clone_size: -; j_call: TRBJ1-2; d_call: -; cdr3_nt: TGCAGTGCGAGCCAAGCCCATGGCTACACCTTC; cdr3_aa: CSASQAHGYTF
v_call: TRBV7-2; clone_size: -; j_call: TRBJ1-5; d_call: -; cdr3_nt: TGTGCCAGCAGTCTTAGTCAGGGCAATCAGCCCCAGCATTTT; cdr3_aa: CASSLSQGNQPQHF
v_call: TRBV7-9; clone_size: few; j_call: TRBJ1-1; d_call: -; cdr3_nt: TGTGCCAGCAGACGGGACGGCTTGAACACTGAAGCTTTCTTT; cdr3_aa: CASRRDGLNTEAFF